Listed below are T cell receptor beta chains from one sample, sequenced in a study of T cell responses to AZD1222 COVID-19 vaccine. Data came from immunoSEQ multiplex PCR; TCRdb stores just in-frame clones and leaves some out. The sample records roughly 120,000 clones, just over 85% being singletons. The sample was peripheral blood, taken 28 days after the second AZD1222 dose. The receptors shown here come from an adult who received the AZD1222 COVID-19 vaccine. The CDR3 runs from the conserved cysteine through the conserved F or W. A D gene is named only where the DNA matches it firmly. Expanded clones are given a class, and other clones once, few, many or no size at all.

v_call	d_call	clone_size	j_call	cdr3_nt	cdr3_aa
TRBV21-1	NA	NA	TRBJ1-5	TGTGCCAGCAGCAAACGTAGCGGCGTTCCCGTGGGCAATCAGCCCCAGCATTTT	CASSKRSGVPVGNQPQHF
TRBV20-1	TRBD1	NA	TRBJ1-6	TGCAGTGCTAGTGACAGGGAGGCCTATAATTCACCCCTCCACTTT	CSASDREAYNSPLHF
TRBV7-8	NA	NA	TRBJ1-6	TGTGCCAGCACGCTGATGAATTCACCCCTCCACTTT	CASTLMNSPLHF
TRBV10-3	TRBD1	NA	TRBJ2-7	TGTGCCATCAGCTGGGACAGGGAGGGCGAGCAGTACTTC	CAISWDREGEQYF
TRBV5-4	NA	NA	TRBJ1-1	TGTGCCAGCAGCTTGGGGCAGGCAAGGAACACTGAAGCTTTCTTT	CASSLGQARNTEAFF
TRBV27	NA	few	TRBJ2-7	TGTGCCAGCAGTTTAGTGGGGCAGGGTAATCTCGAGCAGTACTTC	CASSLVGQGNLEQYF
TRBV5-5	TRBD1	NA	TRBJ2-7	TGTGCCAGCAGCTTGGTCCCAGGGGGTTCCTACGAGCAGTACTTC	CASSLVPGGSYEQYF
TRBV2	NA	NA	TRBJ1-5	TGTGCCAGCAGTGAAGCGCTTCCACACTTACGGCCCAATCAGCCCCAGCATTTT	CASSEALPHLRPNQPQHF
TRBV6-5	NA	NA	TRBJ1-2	TGTGCCACCCAGGAGACCCTCCTGACCTATGGCTACACCTTC	CATQETLLTYGYTF
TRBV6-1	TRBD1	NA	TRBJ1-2	TGTGCCAGCAGTGAATTCGGACAGGGGGGAAACTATGGCTACACCTTC	CASSEFGQGGNYGYTF
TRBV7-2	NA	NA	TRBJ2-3	TGTGCCAGCAGCTTAGAACAGGGAACAGATACGCAGTATTTT	CASSLEQGTDTQYF
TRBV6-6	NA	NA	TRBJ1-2	TGTGCCAGCAGTTCCTCAGGACAGAACTATGGCTACACCTTC	CASSSSGQNYGYTF
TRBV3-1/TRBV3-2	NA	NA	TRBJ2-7	TGTGCCAGCAGCCAAACTTCTTACGAGCAGTACTTC	CASSQTSYEQYF
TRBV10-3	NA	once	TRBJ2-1	TGTGCCATCAGTGACCCTTACAATGAGCAGTTCTTC	CAISDPYNEQFF
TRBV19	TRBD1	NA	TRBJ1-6	TGTGCCAGTAGTATCCACAGGGGGCGTCTGGATTCACCCCTCCACTTT	CASSIHRGRLDSPLHF
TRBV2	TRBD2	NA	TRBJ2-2	TGTGCCAGCAGTGGGACTAGCGGGAGGCTAACCGGGGAGCTGTTTTTT	CASSGTSGRLTGELFF
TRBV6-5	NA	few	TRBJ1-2	TGTGCCAGCAGTTCCTCTAACTATGGCTACACCTTC	CASSSSNYGYTF
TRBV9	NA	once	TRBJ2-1	TGTGCCAGCAGCGCCTCCGGGACGGACTACAATGAGCAGTTCTTC	CASSASGTDYNEQFF
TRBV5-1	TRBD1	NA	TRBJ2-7	TGCGCCAGCAGCTTGGGAGGGACAGGGACCTACGAGCAGTACTTC	CASSLGGTGTYEQYF
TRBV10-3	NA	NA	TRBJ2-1	TGTGCCATCAGTGAGTCCCCAGTAGAGAGCGGTGAGCAGTTCTTC	CAISESPVESGEQFF
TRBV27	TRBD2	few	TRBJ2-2	TGTGCCAGCAGTTTAGTGGGAGGGTTCGGGGAGCTGTTTTTT	CASSLVGGFGELFF
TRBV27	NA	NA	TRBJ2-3	TGTGCCAGCAGTTTCAGTAGCGGCTCAAGCACAGATACGCAGTATTTT	CASSFSSGSSTDTQYF
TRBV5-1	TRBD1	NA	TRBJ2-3	TGCGCCAGCAGCTCCCGGACAGGGGGCACAGATACGCAGTATTTT	CASSSRTGGTDTQYF
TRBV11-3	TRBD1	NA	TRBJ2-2	TGTGCCAGCAGCGACCGAGTGACAGGGGACGGCACCGGGGAGCTGTTTTTT	CASSDRVTGDGTGELFF
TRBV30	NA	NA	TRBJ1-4	TGTGCCTGGAGTGTGGGGGGGGCTGGAAATGAAAAACTGTTTTTT	CAWSVGGAGNEKLFF
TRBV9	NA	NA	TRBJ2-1	TGTGCCAGCAGCGTAGCGGGTAGCGGTGCCTACAATGAGCAGTTCTTC	CASSVAGSGAYNEQFF
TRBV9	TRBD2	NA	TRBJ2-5	TGTGCCAGCAGCGCGGTCCCCCTAGCGGATCAAGAGACCCAGTACTTC	CASSAVPLADQETQYF
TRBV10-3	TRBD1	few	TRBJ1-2	TGTGCCATAAACAGGGGGACGGGTGGCTACACCTTC	CAINRGTGGYTF
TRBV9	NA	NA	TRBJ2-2	TGTGCCAGCAGCGCGGAGGAGGACGTAAGGGGCGGGGAGCTGTTTTTT	CASSAEEDVRGGELFF
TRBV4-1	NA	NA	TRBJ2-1	TGCGCCAGCAGTCAAGACTTCGGCTTCCCTCAGGAGTTCTTC	CASSQDFGFPQEFF
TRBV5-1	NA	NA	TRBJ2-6	TGCGCCAGCAGCTTGTACGCGGGGGCCAACGTCCTGACTTTC	CASSLYAGANVLTF
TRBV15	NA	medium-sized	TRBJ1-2	TGTGCCACCAGTGACGAGGAGGGATATGGCTACACCTTC	CATSDEEGYGYTF
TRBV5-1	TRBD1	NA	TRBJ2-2	TGCGCCAGCAGCTCCCGGGACAGGGGTGCCGGGGAGCTGTTTTTT	CASSSRDRGAGELFF
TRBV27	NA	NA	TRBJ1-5	TGTGCCAGCAGTTTGGATAGCAATCAGCCCCAGCATTTT	CASSLDSNQPQHF
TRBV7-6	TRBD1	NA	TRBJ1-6	TGTGCCAGCAGCTTGGGAGGACAGGGGAATTCACCCCTCCACTTT	CASSLGGQGNSPLHF
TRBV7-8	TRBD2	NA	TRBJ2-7	TGTGCCAGCAGCGCCCTAGGGGCTAGCGGCTCCTACGAGCAGTACTTC	CASSALGASGSYEQYF
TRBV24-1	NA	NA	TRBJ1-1	TGTGCCACCAGTGATCACCGGAACGGGAACACTGAAGCTTTCTTT	CATSDHRNGNTEAFF
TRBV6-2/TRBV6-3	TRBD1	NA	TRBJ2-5	TGTGCCAGCAGTCAGCACCTCCCGGGACAGGGATACTTC	CASSQHLPGQGYF
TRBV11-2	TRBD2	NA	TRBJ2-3	TGTGCCAGCAGCTTAGCCACTAGCGGGGGGGGAATCTGGTATTTT	CASSLATSGGGIWYF
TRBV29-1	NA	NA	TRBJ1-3	TGCAGCGCCTTGGGAAGCACCTCTGGAAACACCATATATTTT	CSALGSTSGNTIYF
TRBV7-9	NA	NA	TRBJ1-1	TGTGCCAGCAGCTTAGTGGCCGTTAACACTGAAGCTTTCTTT	CASSLVAVNTEAFF
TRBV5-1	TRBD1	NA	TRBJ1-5	TGCGCCAGCAGCGAAGGACAGGGGAGTGACCCCCAGCATTTT	CASSEGQGSDPQHF
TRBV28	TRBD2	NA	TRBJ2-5	TGTGCCAGCAGACCCGGACTAGCGGGGCAAGAGACCCAGTACTTC	CASRPGLAGQETQYF
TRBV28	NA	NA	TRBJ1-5	TGTGCCAGCAGTTTTGGCAATCAGCCCCAGCATTTT	CASSFGNQPQHF
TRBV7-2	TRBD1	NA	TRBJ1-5	TGTGCCAGCAGCTTAGCTCGGACAGGGGGTCAGCCCCAGCATTTT	CASSLARTGGQPQHF
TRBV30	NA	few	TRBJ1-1	TGTGCCTGGAGTTTCCGGGGAAGCACTGAAGCTTTCTTT	CAWSFRGSTEAFF
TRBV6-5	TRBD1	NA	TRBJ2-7	TGTGCCAGCGTAGGGACAGGACTCTACGAGCAGTACTTC	CASVGTGLYEQYF
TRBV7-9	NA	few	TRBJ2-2	TGTGCCAGCAGCCCCGGCCCGGCCACCGGGGAGCTGTTTTTT	CASSPGPATGELFF
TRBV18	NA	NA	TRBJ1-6	TGTGCCAGCTCTCCAACAGGTAGCTCCTATAATTCACCCCTCCACTTT	CASSPTGSSYNSPLHF
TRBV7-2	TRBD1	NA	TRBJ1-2	TGTGCCAGCAGCACGAGACAGGGGAGGGGCTATGGCTACACCTTC	CASSTRQGRGYGYTF
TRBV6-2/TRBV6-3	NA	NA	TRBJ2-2	TGTGCCAGCAGTTACTCCGGACTAAACACCGGGGAGCTGTTTTTT	CASSYSGLNTGELFF
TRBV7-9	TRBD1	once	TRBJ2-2	TGTGCCAGCAGCGCTCGGGACAGGGGGAGCGTCGGGGAGCTGTTTTTT	CASSARDRGSVGELFF
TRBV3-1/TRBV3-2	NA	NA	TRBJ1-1	TGTGCCAGCAGCCAATCCGGGGGCGACGAAGCTTTCTTT	CASSQSGGDEAFF
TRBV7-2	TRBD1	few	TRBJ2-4	TGTGCCAGCAGCTCCGTATTGGACAGGAGAAACATTCAGTACTTC	CASSSVLDRRNIQYF
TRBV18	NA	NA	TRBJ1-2	TGTGCCAGCTCACCGTTTTCAGACCAGCCCCTCTTCTATGGCTACACCTTC	CASSPFSDQPLFYGYTF
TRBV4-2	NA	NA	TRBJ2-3	TGTGCCAGCAGCCAAGACCCCCCAGATACGCAGTATTTT	CASSQDPPDTQYF
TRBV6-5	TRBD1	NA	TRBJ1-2	TGTGCCAGCAGTCTCGGACAGGGGGCAGATGGCTACACCTTC	CASSLGQGADGYTF
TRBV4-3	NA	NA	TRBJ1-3	TGCGCCAGCAGCCAAGAGGAGGGAAACACCATATATTTT	CASSQEEGNTIYF
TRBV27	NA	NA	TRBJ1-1	TGTGCCAGCAGTACTACCGGGACACCCGTCTTT	CASSTTGTPVF